The 3 T cell receptor beta chains reported below all come from one sample, sequenced in a study of T-cell memory formation after mild COVID-19. TCRdb passed the 5' RACE reads through MiXCR, listing each CDR3 protein once. In the table there are tens of thousands of distinct CDR3 sequences, 7.3% of which are singletons. The sequencing sample was made of PBMCs or a T cell subset sorted from them (not recorded which). Receptors originate from a man aged 18-30 years who had mild COVID-19 (a few samples of this study predate the infection). Cell type and time point are not known.

This clonotype was seen a handful of times. The chain links TRBV29-1 to TRBJ1-2; D gene uncertain. The CDR3 covers 13 residues. V gave up 0 bases and J gave up 5 bases, with 10 bases separating them. Looked up from germline, CDR1 is SQVTM and CDR2 is ANQGSEA. The CDR3 coding sequence is TGCAGCGTTGAAGATCGGAGGCCGTATGGCTACACCTTC. This sequence encodes CSVEDRRPYGYTF.

This clonotype was picked up many times. The chain employs TRBV10-3 and TRBJ2-5; TRBD2 matches 8 bases. Germline V lookup: CDR1 ENHRY, CDR2 SYGVKD. Trimming cost V 8 bases and J 3 bases; bases outside gene matches: 2. This CDR3 region has 12 residues. The CDR3 DNA sequence: TGTGCCATCGGGACTAGAGAAGAGACCCAGTACTTC. It specifies CAIGTREETQYF.

The chain links TRBV19 to TRBJ2-3, with TRBD2 as a possible D gene (5 bases). CDR1 and CDR2 from the germline V gene are LNHDA and SQIVND (reference sequence). This CDR3 has 14 residues. V lost 2 bases and J 6 bases, leaving 12 bases between the germline ends. Here the CDR3 DNA reads TGTGCCAGTAGTATATCGAGGGCAACGGATACGCAGTATTTT. Amino acids: CASSISRATDTQYF.